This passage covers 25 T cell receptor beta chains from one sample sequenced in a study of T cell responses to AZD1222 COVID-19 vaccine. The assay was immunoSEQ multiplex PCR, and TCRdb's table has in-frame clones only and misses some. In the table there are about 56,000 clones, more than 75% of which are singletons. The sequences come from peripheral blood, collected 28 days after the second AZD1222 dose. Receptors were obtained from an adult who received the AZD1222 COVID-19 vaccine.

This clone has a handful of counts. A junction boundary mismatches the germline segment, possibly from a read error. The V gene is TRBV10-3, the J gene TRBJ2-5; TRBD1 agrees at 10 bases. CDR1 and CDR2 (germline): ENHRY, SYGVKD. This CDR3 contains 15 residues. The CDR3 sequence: CAITEGTGDQETQYF. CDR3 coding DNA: TGTGCCATCACCGAGGGGACAGGGGACCAGGAGACCCAGTACTTC.

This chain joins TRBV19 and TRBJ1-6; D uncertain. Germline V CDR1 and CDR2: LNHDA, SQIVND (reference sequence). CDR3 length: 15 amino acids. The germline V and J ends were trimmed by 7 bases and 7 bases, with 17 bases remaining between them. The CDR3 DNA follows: TGTGCCAGTACCTTTCGGGCAGGAACCAATTCACCCCTCCACTTT. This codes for CASTFRAGTNSPLHF.

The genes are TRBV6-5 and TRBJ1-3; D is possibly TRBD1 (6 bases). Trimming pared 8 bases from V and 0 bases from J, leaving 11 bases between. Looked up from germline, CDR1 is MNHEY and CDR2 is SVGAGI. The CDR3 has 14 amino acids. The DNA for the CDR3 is TGTGCCAGCGCGACAGGCTCCTCTGGAAACACCATATATTTT. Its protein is CASATGSSGNTIYF.

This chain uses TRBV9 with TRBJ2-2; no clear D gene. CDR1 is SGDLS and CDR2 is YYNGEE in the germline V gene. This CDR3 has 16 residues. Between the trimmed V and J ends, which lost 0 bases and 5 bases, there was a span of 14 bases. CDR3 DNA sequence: TGTGCCAGCAGCGTAGGGTCAGGACCGATGACCGGGGAGCTGTTTTTT. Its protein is CASSVGSGPMTGELFF.

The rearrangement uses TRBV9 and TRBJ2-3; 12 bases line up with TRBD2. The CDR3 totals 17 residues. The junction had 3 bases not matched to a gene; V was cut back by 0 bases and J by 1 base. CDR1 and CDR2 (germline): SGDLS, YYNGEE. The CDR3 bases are TGTGCCAGCAGCGTAGGGGCTAGCGGGGGGGGCACAGATACGCAGTATTTT. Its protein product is CASSVGASGGGTDTQYF.

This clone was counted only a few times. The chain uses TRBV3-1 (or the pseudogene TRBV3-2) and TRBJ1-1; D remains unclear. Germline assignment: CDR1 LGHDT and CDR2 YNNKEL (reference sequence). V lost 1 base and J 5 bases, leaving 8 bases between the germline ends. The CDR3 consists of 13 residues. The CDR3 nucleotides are TGTGCCAGCAGCCAAGGGGCCGGGACTGAAGCTTTCTTT. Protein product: CASSQGAGTEAFF.

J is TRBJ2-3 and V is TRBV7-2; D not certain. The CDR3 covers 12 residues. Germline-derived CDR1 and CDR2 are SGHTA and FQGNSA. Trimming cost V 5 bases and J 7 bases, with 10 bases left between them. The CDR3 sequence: CASSGDRNTQYF. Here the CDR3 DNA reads TGTGCCAGCAGCGGAGATCGAAATACGCAGTATTTT. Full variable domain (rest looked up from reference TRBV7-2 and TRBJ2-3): GAGVSQSPSNKVTEKGKDVELRCDPISGHTALYWYRQSLGQGLEFLIYFQGNSAPDKSGLPSDRFSAERTGGSVSTLTIQRTQQEDSAVYLCASSGDRNTQYFGPGTRLTVL.

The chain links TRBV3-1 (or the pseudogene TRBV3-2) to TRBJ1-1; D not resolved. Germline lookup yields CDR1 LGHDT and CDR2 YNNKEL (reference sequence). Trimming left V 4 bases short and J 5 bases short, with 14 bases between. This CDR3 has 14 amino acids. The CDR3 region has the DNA TGTGCCAGCAGCCCCCTGGCCGGCGGAACTGAAGCTTTCTTT. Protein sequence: CASSPLAGGTEAFF.

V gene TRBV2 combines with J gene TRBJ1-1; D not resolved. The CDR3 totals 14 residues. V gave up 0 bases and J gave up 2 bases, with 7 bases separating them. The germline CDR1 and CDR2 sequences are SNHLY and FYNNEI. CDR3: CASSEANANTEAFF. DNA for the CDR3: TGTGCCAGCAGTGAAGCAAACGCCAACACTGAAGCTTTCTTT.

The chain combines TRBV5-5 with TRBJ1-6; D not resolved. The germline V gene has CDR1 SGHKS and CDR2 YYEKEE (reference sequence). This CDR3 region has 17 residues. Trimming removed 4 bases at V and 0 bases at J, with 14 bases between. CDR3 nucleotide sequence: TGTGCCAGCAGCGGCGAGACGGCGAGCTCCTATAATTCACCCCTCCACTTT. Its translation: CASSGETASSYNSPLHF.

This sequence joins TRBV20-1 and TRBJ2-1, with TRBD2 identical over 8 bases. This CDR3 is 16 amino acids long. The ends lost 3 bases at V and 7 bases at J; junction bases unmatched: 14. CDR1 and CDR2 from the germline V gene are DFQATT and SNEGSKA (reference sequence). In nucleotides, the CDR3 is TGCAGTGCTAGTCCGCCCTGGAGCGGGAGAGGAAATGAGCAGTTCTTC. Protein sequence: CSASPPWSGRGNEQFF.

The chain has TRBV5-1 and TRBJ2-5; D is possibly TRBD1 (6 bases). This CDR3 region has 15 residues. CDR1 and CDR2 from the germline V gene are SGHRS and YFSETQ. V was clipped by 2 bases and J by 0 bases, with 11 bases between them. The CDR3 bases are TGCGCCAGCAGCTTACAGGGACCCTACCAAGAGACCCAGTACTTC. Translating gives CASSLQGPYQETQYF.

CDR3 amino acids: CASSTDRGLFDEQFF. The CDR3 DNA sequence: TGTGCCAGTAGTACGGACAGGGGGCTCTTCGATGAGCAGTTCTTC. The chain is built from TRBV19 and TRBJ2-1; TRBD1 matches at 11 bases. The germline V gene has CDR1 LNHDA and CDR2 SQIVND (reference sequence). The CDR3 consists of 15 residues. The junction had 7 bases not matched to a gene; V was cut back by 4 bases and J by 8 bases.

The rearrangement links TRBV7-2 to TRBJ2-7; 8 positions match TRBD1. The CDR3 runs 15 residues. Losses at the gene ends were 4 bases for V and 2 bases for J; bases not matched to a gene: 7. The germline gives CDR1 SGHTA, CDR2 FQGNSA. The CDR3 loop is CASSSQTGVTYEQYF. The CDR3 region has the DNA TGTGCCAGCAGCTCTCAGACAGGGGTTACCTACGAGCAGTACTTC.

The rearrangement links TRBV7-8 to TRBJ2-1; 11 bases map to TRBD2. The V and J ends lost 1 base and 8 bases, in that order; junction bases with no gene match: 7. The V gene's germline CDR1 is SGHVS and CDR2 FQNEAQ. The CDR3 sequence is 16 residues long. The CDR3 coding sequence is TGTGCCAGCAGCTTAGGGGGTAGCGGGAGGGCGGATGAGCAGTTCTTC. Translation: CASSLGGSGRADEQFF. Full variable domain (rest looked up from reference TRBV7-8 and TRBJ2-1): GAGVSQSPRYKVAKRGQDVALRCDPISGHVSLFWYQQALGQGPEFLTYFQNEAQLDKSGLPSDRFFAERPEGSVSTLKIQRTQQEDSAVYLCASSLGGSGRADEQFFGPGTRLTVL.

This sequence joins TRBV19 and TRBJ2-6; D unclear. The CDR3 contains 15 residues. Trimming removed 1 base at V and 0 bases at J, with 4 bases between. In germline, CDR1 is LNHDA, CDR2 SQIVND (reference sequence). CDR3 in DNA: TGTGCCAGTAGTATAGCCGTCTCTGGGGCCAACGTCCTGACTTTC. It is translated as CASSIAVSGANVLTF.

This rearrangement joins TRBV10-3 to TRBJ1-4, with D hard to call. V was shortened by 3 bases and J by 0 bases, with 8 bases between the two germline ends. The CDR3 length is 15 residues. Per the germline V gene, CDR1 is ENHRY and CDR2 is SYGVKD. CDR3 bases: TGTGCCATCAGTGAAGGGAAGGCAACTAATGAAAAACTGTTTTTT. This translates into CAISEGKATNEKLFF.

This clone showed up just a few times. The CDR3 is CASSIRQQDNYGYTF. The CDR3 DNA reads TGTGCCAGCAGCATCAGACAGCAGGATAACTATGGCTACACCTTC. The chain combines TRBV7-8 with TRBJ1-2, with D possibly matching TRBD1 (5 bases). CDR1 is SGHVS, CDR2 FQNEAQ, per germline. The CDR3 covers 15 residues. V was trimmed by 5 bases and J by 1 base, leaving 14 bases between them.

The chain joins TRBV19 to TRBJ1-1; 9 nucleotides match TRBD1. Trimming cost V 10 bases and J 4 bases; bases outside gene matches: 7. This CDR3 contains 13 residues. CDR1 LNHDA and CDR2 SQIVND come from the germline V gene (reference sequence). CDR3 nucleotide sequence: TGTGCCACCACAGGGGGCTGGATCACTGAAGCTTTCTTT. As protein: CATTGGWITEAFF.

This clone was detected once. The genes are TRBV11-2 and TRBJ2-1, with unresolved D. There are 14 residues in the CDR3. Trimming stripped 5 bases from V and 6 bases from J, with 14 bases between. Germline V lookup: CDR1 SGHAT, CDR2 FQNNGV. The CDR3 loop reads CASSPGAKFNEQFF. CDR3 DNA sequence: TGTGCCAGCAGCCCCGGCGCGAAATTCAATGAGCAGTTCTTC.

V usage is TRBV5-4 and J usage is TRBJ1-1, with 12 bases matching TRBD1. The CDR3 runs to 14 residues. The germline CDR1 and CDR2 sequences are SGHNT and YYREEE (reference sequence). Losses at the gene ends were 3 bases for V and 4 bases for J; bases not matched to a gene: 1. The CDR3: CASSSGQGATEAFF. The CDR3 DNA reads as TGTGCCAGCAGCTCGGGACAGGGGGCCACTGAAGCTTTCTTT.

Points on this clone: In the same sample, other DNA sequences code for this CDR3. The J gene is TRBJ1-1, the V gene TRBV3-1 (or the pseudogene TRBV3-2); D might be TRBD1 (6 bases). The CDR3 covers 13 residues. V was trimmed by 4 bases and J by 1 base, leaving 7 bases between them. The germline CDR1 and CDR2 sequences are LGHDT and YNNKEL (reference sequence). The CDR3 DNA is TGTGCCAGCAGCCTGACAGGGAACACTGAAGCTTTCTTT. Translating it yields CASSLTGNTEAFF.

The CDR3, as DNA: TGTGCCAGTAGTATGGGACACTACTATGGCTACACCTTC. It is translated as CASSMGHYYGYTF. V is TRBV19 and J is TRBJ1-2, with a possible D match to TRBD1 (6 bases). V was clipped by 3 bases and J by 3 bases, with 8 bases between them. The CDR3 length is 13 residues. CDR1 and CDR2 from the germline V gene are LNHDA and SQIVND (reference sequence).

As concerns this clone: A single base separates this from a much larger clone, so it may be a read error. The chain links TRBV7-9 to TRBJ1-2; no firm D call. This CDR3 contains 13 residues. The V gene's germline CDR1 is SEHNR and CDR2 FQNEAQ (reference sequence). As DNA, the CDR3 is TGTGCCAGCAGCTTAGGAGAGGTCTATGACTACACCTTC. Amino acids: CASSLGEVYDYTF.

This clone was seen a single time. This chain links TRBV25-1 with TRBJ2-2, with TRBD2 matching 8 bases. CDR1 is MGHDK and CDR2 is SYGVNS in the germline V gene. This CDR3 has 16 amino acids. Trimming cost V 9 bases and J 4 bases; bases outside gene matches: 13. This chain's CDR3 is CARPHTVGGATGELFF. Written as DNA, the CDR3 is TGTGCCAGACCACATACCGTCGGGGGGGCCACCGGGGAGCTGTTTTTT.